The 18 T cell receptor beta chains listed next were all sequenced from one sample in a study of shared clonotypes between healthy human individuals. TCRdb's copy holds only in-frame clones and misses some; the assay was immunoSEQ multiplex PCR. This repertoire shows millions of clones, 90% to 95% found once; its top ten account for 0.13%. Sequencing input: naive CD4+ T cells sorted from blood. Sample subset: CD45RA+ positively selected. The source is a man younger than 30 in good health.

The chain employs TRBV13 and TRBJ2-1; 7 bases fit TRBD2. Germline V gene sequence: CDR1 PRHDT, CDR2 FYEKMQ (reference sequence). J was trimmed by 1 base and V by 2 bases; bases with no gene match: 14. This CDR3 has 19 residues. The DNA of the CDR3 is TGTGCCAGCAGCTTATTGGCGGGAATCATGGGAGGGTCCTACAATGAGCAGTTCTTC. This encodes CASSLLAGIMGGSYNEQFF.

The V call is TRBV2, the J call TRBJ2-7, with D hard to call. The CDR3 length is 14 residues. Germline V CDR1 and CDR2: SNHLY, FYNNEI. The ends were cut back, 3 bases at V and 2 bases at J, with 11 bases in the middle. The CDR3 region is CASSDQGIPYEQYF. The CDR3 nucleotides are TGTGCCAGCAGTGACCAAGGGATACCCTACGAGCAGTACTTC.

The chain carries TRBV9 and TRBJ2-1; no reliable D call. The V and J ends lost 0 bases and 8 bases respectively, with 12 bases between them. The CDR3 is 14 residues long. Looked up from germline, CDR1 is SGDLS and CDR2 is YYNGEE. The DNA for the CDR3 is TGTGCCAGCAGCGTAGTAGCTGGTATCGATGAGCAGTTCTTC. Translating it yields CASSVVAGIDEQFF. Variable domain in full (rest from reference TRBV9 and TRBJ2-1): DSGVTQTPKHLITATGQRVTLRCSPRSGDLSVYWYQQSLDQGLQFLIQYYNGEERAKGNILERFSAQQFPDLHSELNLSSLELGDSALYFCASSVVAGIDEQFFGPGTRLTVL.

Comments on this clone: Other DNA sequences in this sample translate to the same CDR3. The genes are TRBV10-1 and TRBJ2-5; 7 bases align to TRBD1. With V trimmed by 2 bases and J by 2 bases, 2 bases remained unmatched. CDR3 length: 14 residues. Germline V gene data show CDR1 as WNHNN and CDR2 as SYGVQD (reference sequence). CDR3 in amino acids: CASSESRGQETQYF. The CDR3 DNA sequence: TGCGCCAGCAGTGAGAGCAGGGGGCAAGAGACCCAGTACTTC.

The V and J genes are TRBV5-1 and TRBJ2-2; TRBD1 aligns across 7 bases. CDR1 and CDR2 from the germline V gene are SGHRS and YFSETQ. After removal of 2 bases from V and 3 bases from J, the junction contained 7 bases not matched to a gene. CDR3 size: 16 residues. The CDR3 sequence: CASSFTGTEDTGELFF. Written as DNA, the CDR3 is TGCGCCAGCAGCTTTACCGGGACAGAGGACACCGGGGAGCTGTTTTTT.

V and J are TRBV7-9 and TRBJ2-7; D is possibly TRBD2 (6 bases). Per the germline V gene, CDR1 is SEHNR and CDR2 is FQNEAQ (reference sequence). The CDR3 has 14 residues. Trimming pared 5 bases from V and 4 bases from J, leaving 15 bases between. For the CDR3, the DNA is TGTGCCAGCAGCCGCCGGGAGCAGTCTTACGAGCAGTACTTC. Translating gives CASSRREQSYEQYF.

This clone appeared a few times. A much larger clone differs by one base, so this may be a read error. V is TRBV2 and J is TRBJ1-1; no firm D call. V lost 1 base to trimming and J lost 1 base, with 4 bases between them. Germline CDR1 SNHLY, CDR2 FYNNEI. The CDR3 runs to 13 residues. The CDR3 sequence is CASSEVENTEAFF. The CDR3 DNA sequence: TGTGCCAGCAGTGAAGTGGAGAACACTGAAGCTTTCTTT.

V and J are TRBV5-1 and TRBJ2-1; D tentatively fits TRBD1 or TRBD2 (5 bases each). Trimming cost V 0 bases and J 0 bases, with 7 bases left between them. The CDR3 runs 15 residues. Germline CDR1 SGHRS, CDR2 YFSETQ. The CDR3 nucleotides read TGCGCCAGCAGCTTGGGGGGGTACTCCTACAATGAGCAGTTCTTC. Protein: CASSLGGYSYNEQFF.

The CDR3 nucleotides read TGCGCCAGCAGCCAAGAGTGGGGGAGGCTGATCGAGACCCAGTACTTC. Residues: CASSQEWGRLIETQYF. The rearrangement joins TRBV4-3 to TRBJ2-5; the D gene is possibly TRBD2 (6 bases). The CDR3 contains 16 residues. The V gene lost 0 bases and the J gene lost 5 bases, with 16 bases spanning the gap. Per the germline V gene, CDR1 is LGHNA and CDR2 is YSLEER.

To note about this clone: This specimen includes other DNA sequences encoding the same CDR3. The chain has TRBV4-1 and TRBJ2-7; 10 nucleotides match TRBD1. Germline assignment: CDR1 MGHRA and CDR2 YSYEKL. The CDR3 consists of 14 residues. After removal of 4 bases from V and 4 bases from J, the junction contained 4 bases not matched to a gene. The CDR3 region has the DNA TGCGCCAGCAGCCGGACAGGGGGGTCATACGAGCAGTACTTC. Encoded protein: CASSRTGGSYEQYF.

V and J are TRBV5-6 and TRBJ2-1; possible D gene TRBD1, 6 bases. The CDR3 spans 12 residues. Trimming took off 4 bases at V and 7 bases at J, with 9 bases between the two ends. Germline-derived CDR1 and CDR2 are SGHDT and YYEEEE. The CDR3 DNA follows: TGTGCCAGCAGCCGGACAGTTAATGAGCAGTTCTTC. Its translation: CASSRTVNEQFF. The full variable domain, with the rest looked up from reference TRBV5-6 and TRBJ2-1, is DAGVTQSPTHLIKTRGQQVTLRCSPKSGHDTVSWYQQALGQGPQFIFQYYEEEERQRGNFPDRFSGHQFPNYSSELNVNALLLGDSALYLCASSRTVNEQFFGPGTRLTVL.

Here the CDR3 DNA reads TGTGCCTGGGGCGTCCCGGGCTCCTACGAGCAGTACTTC. Protein: CAWGVPGSYEQYF. V and J are TRBV30 and TRBJ2-7, with D unclear. Trimming cost V 5 bases and J 0 bases, with 11 bases left between them. The CDR3 has 13 residues. In germline, CDR1 is GTSNPN, CDR2 SVGIG (reference sequence).

This chain's CDR3 is CASSLGTGDTGELFF. CDR3 sequence (DNA): TGCGCCAGCAGCTTGGGGACAGGAGACACCGGGGAGCTGTTTTTT. This rearrangement joins TRBV5-1 to TRBJ2-2; 7 bases align to TRBD1. The CDR3 sequence is 15 residues long. J was trimmed by 3 bases and V by 0 bases; bases with no gene match: 2. Germline V gives CDR1 SGHRS, CDR2 YFSETQ.

With respect to this clone: The same CDR3 arises from other DNA sequences in this sample as well. This sequence joins TRBV9 and TRBJ2-7; 10 nucleotides align to TRBD2. This CDR3 contains 14 residues. J lost 2 bases, V lost 4 bases, and 3 bases had no gene match. Per the germline V gene, CDR1 is SGDLS and CDR2 is YYNGEE. Here the CDR3 DNA reads TGTGCCAGCAGCTCCGGACTAGCGGCCTACGAGCAGTACTTC. Residues: CASSSGLAAYEQYF. The full variable domain, rest sourced from reference TRBV9 and TRBJ2-7, is DSGVTQTPKHLITATGQRVTLRCSPRSGDLSVYWYQQSLDQGLQFLIQYYNGEERAKGNILERFSAQQFPDLHSELNLSSLELGDSALYFCASSSGLAAYEQYFGPGTRLTVT.

The rearrangement uses TRBV30 and TRBJ2-4; no clear D gene. Looked up from germline, CDR1 is GTSNPN and CDR2 is SVGIG (reference sequence). The CDR3 has 12 amino acids. The V and J ends lost 0 bases and 6 bases respectively, with 6 bases between them. The CDR3 DNA reads as TGTGCCTGGAGTGTACCCGGAAACATTCAGTACTTC. Protein sequence: CAWSVPGNIQYF.

The CDR3 is CASSSYPAGEETQYF. CDR3 nucleotides: TGCGCCAGCAGCTCCTACCCGGCGGGGGAAGAGACCCAGTACTTC. The genes are TRBV5-1 and TRBJ2-5; 7 bases agree with TRBD2. The CDR3 runs to 15 residues. Germline V gene lookup returns CDR1 SGHRS and CDR2 YFSETQ. V was pared by 3 bases and J by 3 bases, with 8 bases of the junction left unmatched.

The V gene is TRBV6-6, the J gene TRBJ1-2; no reliable D call. CDR1 and CDR2 (germline): MNHNY, SVGAGI (reference sequence). V was clipped by 6 bases and J by 6 bases, with 11 bases between them. This CDR3 contains 12 residues. The CDR3 DNA follows: TGTGCCAGCAGCCTTCTCCCTGATGGCTACACCTTC. Amino acids: CASSLLPDGYTF.

The V and J genes are TRBV5-3 and TRBJ2-4; the match to TRBD2 covers 8 bases. TRBV5-3 is marked as an open reading frame, function uncertain. With 2 bases clipped from V and 8 bases from J, the junction kept 6 bases outside the gene matches. The CDR3 totals 14 residues. The CDR3 DNA sequence: TGTGCCAGAAGCTTTTGGAGCGGGGGCCACATTCAGTACTTC. Residues: CARSFWSGGHIQYF.